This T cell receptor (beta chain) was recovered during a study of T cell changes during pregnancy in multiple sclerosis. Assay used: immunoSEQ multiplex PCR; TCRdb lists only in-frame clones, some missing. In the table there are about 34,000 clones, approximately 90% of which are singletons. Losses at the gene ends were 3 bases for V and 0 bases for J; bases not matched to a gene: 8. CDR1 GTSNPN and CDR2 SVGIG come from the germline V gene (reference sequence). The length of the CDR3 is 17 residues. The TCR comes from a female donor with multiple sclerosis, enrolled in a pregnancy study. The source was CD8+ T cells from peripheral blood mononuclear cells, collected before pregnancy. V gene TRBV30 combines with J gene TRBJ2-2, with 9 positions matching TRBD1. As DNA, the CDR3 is TGTGCCTGGAGCCATTTTACAGGGGGCTCGAACACCGGGGAGCTGTTTTTT. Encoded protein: CAWSHFTGGSNTGELFF.